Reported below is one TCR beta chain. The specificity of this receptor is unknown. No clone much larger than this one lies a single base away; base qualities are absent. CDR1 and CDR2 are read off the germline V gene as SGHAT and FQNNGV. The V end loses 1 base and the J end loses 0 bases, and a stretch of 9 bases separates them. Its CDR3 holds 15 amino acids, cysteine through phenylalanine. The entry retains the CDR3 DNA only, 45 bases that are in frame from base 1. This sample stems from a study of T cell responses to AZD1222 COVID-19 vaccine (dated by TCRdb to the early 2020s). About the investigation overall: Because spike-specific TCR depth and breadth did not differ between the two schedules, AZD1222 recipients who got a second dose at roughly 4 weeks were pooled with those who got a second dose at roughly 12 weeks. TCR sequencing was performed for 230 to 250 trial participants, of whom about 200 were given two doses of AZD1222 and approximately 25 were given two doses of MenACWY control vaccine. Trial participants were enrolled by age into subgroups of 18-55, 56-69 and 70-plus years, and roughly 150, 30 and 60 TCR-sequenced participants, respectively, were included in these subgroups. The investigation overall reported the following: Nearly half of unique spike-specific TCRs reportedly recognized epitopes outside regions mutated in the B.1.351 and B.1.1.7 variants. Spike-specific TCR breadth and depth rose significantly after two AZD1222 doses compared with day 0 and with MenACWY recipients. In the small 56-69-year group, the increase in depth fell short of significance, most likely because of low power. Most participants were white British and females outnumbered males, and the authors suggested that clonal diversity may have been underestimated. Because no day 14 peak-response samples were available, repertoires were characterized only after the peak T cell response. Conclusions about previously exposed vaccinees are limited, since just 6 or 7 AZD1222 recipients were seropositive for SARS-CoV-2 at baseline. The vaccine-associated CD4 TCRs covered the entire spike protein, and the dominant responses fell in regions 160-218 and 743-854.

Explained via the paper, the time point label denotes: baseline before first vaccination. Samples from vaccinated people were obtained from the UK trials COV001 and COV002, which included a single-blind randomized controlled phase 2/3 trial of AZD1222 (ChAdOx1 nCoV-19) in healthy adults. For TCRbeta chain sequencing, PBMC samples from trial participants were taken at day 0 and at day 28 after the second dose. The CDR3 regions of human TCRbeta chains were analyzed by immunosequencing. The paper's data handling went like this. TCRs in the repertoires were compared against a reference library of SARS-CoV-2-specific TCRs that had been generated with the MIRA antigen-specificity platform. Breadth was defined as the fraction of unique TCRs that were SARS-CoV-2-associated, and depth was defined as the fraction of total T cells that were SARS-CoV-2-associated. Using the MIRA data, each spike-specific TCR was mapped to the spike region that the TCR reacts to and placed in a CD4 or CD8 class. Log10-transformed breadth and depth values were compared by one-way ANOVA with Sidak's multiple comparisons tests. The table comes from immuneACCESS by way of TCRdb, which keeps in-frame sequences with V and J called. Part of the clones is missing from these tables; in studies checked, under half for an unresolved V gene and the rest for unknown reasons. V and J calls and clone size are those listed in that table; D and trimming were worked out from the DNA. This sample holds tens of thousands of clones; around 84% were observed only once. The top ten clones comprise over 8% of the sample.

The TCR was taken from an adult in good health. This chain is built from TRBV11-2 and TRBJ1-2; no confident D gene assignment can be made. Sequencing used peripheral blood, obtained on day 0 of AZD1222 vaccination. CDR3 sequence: CASSLGAASNYGYTF. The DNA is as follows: TGTGCCAGCAGCTTAGGGGCAGCTTCTAACTATGGCTACACCTTC.